The clone carrying this T cell receptor (beta chain) was observed at least ten times. Its antigen is as yet unknown. The sample is drawn from a study of blood T cells in healthy people across ages. Germline V gene data show CDR1 as LGHNA and CDR2 as YSLEER. Trimming left V 4 bases short and J 4 bases short, with 11 bases between. This CDR3 spans 14 amino acids. Points from the study as a whole: Comparison with aged donors showed that long-lived donors had more naive CD4+ cells and higher diversity.

The use of a sample-barcoded 5' primer and a J-beta primer mix characterized a second PCR of roughly 6 to 11 cycles. Each cDNA was tagged by a template-switch adaptor containing 12 random nucleotides. Each single sample gave us at least 2.5 million CDR3-containing paired-end reads. Each CDR3 protein gets one entry after TCRdb re-called the 5' RACE reads with MiXCR. There are some 290,000 distinct CDR3 sequences in the sample; roughly 29% occur only once, and about 30% lies in the top ten. This TCR was recovered from a woman between 65 and 79 years old in good health. The sample taken for sequencing was blood. The chain joins TRBV4-3 to TRBJ2-1, with D tentatively TRBD2 (6 bases). The CDR3 DNA is TGCGCCAGCAGCCCAGCCGGGGGATACAATGAGCAGTTCTTC. Translation gives CASSPAGGYNEQFF.